The sequence of this TCR beta chain was determined in a study of blood T cell repertoires in COVID-19. In the source study's methods: Estimates of nucleated cell counts were drawn from the amplification of reference gene primers. Sequenced by immunoSEQ multiplex PCR; TCRdb stores in-frame clones only, minus some. V, J and clone size derive from that table, while D and trimming were established from the DNA sequence. The repertoire consists of roughly 260,000 clones, with approximately 90% occurring once and the leading ten covering roughly 4%. The CDR3 runs to 11 residues. Trimming removed 6 bases from V and 4 bases from J; junction bases left unmatched: 0. Germline CDR1 is MNHEY and CDR2 is SVGAGI.

Sequenced: peripheral blood. The chain combines TRBV6-5 with TRBJ2-7, with 7 nucleotides matching TRBD1. This TCR was sampled from a man aged 55 to 70 who had recovered from COVID-19. Here the CDR3 DNA reads TGTGCCAGCAGGACAGGGTACGAGCAGTACTTC. This sequence encodes CASRTGYEQYF.